The following is a T cell receptor (beta chain) sequence with its context. No cognate antigen has been identified for it. Base qualities are not at hand, and no much larger clone is one base apart. The germline V gene provides CDR1 LGHNA and CDR2 YNFKEQ. The CDR3 contains 17 residues, cysteine and phenylalanine counted. The retained sequence is limited to the CDR3, 51 bases, with the frame set at the first base. Trimming accounts for 0 bases at V and 6 bases at J, while the number of junction bases matched to no gene is 9. TCRbeta CDR3 regions were amplified from genomic DNA by means of the immunoSEQ Assay, a bias-controlled multiplex PCR. The original methods were these. The number of nucleated cells in each sample was estimated from the amplification of reference gene primers within the assay. To quantify the absolute abundance of each unique TCRbeta CDR3 rearrangement, sequence reads were collapsed and filtered. Productive Simpson clonality was computed per sample as the square root of Simpson's diversity index over productive rearrangements. The immuneACCESS repertoire file appears here via TCRdb, limited to in-frame rearrangements. These files lack a portion of the clones; in checked studies, under half of the deficit traces to unresolved V genes, and the cause of the others is not known. That table supplies the V and J calls and clone size; D and trimming were determined from the DNA. This sample is represented by around 50,000 clones; roughly 90% of them were singletons. The ten top clones hold around 20% of the sample.

The data derive from a study of blood T cell repertoires in COVID-19 (dated by TCRdb to about 2020). About the study as a whole: Collaborator samples came from the United States, Italy and Spain and covered acute and convalescent phases of COVID-19. Deeply sampled blood TCRbeta repertoires from subjects exposed to, actively infected with, or recovered from COVID-19 were included in the dataset. The samples were drawn from the first 160 participants of the ongoing ImmuneRACE study and from 1,254 subjects provided by 6 global collaborators. Sample metadata almost always included a de-identified subject ID, COVID-19 status, age in years and sex. The prospective study material was composed of cDNA or gDNA derived from T cells, B-cell-depleted T cells, or PBMCs. The repertoires were released in a freely available public database meant as a resource for research on the immune response to SARS-CoV-2. Where HLA class I and class II types were available, the types were taken from metadata supplied by the sample provider, not from assay-based typing. Broader findings and caveats from the paper: The quantity of clinical and demographic metadata differed by source and by participant and was supplied without curation.

Collaborating institutions collected whole blood in K2EDTA tubes following their own protocols. For TCRbeta analysis, collaborators shipped samples as frozen whole blood, isolated PBMCs, or DNA extracted from either of those sample types. The sample consisted of peripheral blood. The rearranged segments are TRBV4-2 and TRBJ2-2, and 8 junctional nucleotides match TRBD2. The TCR comes from a man aged 70 or older with active COVID-19. The sequenced DNA: TGTGCCAGCAGCCAAGATGTTTCGGGGGGGGCCTCCGGGGAGCTGTTTTTT. It is translated as CASSQDVSGGASGELFF.